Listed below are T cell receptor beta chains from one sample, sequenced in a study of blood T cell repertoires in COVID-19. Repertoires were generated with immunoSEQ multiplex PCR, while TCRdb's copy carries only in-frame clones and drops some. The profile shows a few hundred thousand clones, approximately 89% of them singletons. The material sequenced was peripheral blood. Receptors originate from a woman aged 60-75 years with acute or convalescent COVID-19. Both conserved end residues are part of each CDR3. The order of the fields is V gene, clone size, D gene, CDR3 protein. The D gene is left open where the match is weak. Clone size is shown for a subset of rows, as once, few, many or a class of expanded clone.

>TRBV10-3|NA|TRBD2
CAISESTLAGASTDTQYF
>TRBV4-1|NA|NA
CASSQNRDSPLHF
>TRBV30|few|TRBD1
CAWSSGTGDGPQHF
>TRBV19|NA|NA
CASSISGNTEAFF
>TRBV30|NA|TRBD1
CALRRQGIVGNTIYF
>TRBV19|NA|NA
CASSSMSSYNSPLHF
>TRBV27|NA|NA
CASSLAQGKTQYF
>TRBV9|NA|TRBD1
CASSDRDRAETQYF
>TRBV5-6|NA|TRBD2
CASSFGRGGYEQYF
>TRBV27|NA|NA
CASSSEGKSNQPQHF
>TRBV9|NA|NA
CASGRVGETQYF
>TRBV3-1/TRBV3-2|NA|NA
CASSRPIEGGFQPQHF
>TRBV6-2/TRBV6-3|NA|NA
CASSPQETQYF
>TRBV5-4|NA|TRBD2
CASSPTVLAGQGVGTQYF
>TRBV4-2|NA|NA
CASSQDYPPDNQPQHF
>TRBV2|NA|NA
CASTQTYEQYF
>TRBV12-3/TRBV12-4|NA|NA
CASSSTGGYGYTF
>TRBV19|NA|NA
CASSNVLRGKDEKLFF
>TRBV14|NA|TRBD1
CATKPGTGVIGELFF
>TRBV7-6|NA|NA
CASSLGQGLFF
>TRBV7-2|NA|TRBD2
CASRSTSGVPFSYEQYF
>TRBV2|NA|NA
CASRGNRDEQYF
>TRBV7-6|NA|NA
CASSLGGSYNSPLHF
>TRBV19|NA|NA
CASRDSPNSNQPQHF
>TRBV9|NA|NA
CASSAQGGAPTEAFF
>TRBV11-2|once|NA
CASSLPGFGSPLHF
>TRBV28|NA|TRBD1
CASRGTGSNYGYTF
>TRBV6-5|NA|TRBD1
CASSRTTGNPEQFF
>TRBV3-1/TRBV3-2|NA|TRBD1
CASSRRTGGTEAFF
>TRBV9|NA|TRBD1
CASSAQGADQPQHF
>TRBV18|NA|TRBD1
CASSPITGTGVRETQYF
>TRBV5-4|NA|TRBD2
CASSSYGTSGGRSSYEQYF
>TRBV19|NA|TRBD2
CASNEREWGEQFF
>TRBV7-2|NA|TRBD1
CASSLAGTGIYEQYF
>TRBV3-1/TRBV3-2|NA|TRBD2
CASRRTGTSGNEQFF
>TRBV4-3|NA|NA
CASSQDVGGTYNEQFF
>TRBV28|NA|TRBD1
CASSLGTEIRWEQYF
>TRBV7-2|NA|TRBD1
CASSLARTGRGNTIYF
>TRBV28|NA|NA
CAGSLSSGEYGYTF
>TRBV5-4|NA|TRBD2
CASSPRTSGGQGEQFF
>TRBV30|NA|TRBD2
CAWSVGSPGGTDTQYF
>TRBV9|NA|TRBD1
CASSPHRGQGSDTGELFF
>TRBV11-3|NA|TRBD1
CASSSGTGRRGFGELFF
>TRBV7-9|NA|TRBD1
CASSYRGRTRNQPQHF
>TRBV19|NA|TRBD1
CASRDPGGLNTEAFF
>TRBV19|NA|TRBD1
CASLRTGNNEKLFF
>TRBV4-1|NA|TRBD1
CASSPQSGGNEQYF
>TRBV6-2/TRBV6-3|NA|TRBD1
CASSYIRAGGGQPQHF
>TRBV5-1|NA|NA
CASSLQGYNSPLHF
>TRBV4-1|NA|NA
CASSQDVSLTYEQYF
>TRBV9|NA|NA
CASSPRPDTGELFF
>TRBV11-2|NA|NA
CASRTTGGSPLHF